Listed below are T cell receptor beta chains from one sample, sequenced in a study of blood T cell repertoires in COVID-19. Data came from immunoSEQ multiplex PCR; TCRdb stores just in-frame clones and leaves some out. The sample comprises about 180,000 clones, 80% to 85% of which are singletons, and about 7% rests with the top ten. Sequencing was done on a sample of peripheral blood. The receptors derive from a woman aged 40 to 55 with COVID-19, enrolled during active disease. The CDR3 runs from the conserved cysteine through the conserved F or W. The D gene is left open where the match is weak. Where a row states a size, it is once, few, many or the class of an expanded clone; other rows omit it.

CDR3aa	CDR3nt	abundance	j_gene	v_gene	d_gene
CASGLLGGNTIYF	TGTGCTAGTGGTTTGCTAGGTGGAAACACCATATATTTT	-	TRBJ1-3	TRBV12-5	-
CASSPGDRKSNEKLFF	TGTGCCAGCAGCCCCGGAGATAGAAAGTCTAATGAAAAACTGTTTTTT	-	TRBJ1-4	TRBV7-9	-
CASSHEQGMNTEAFF	TGCGCCAGCAGCCATGAACAGGGGATGAACACTGAAGCTTTCTTT	few	TRBJ1-1	TRBV4-1	TRBD1
CASSSRTRTSGGTYNEQFF	TGTGCCAGCAGTTCGCGGACCAGGACTAGCGGGGGCACCTACAATGAGCAGTTCTTC	once	TRBJ2-1	TRBV28	TRBD2
CASNNAGGRTGEQFF	TGTGCCAGTAACAATGCGGGCGGGAGGACGGGTGAGCAGTTCTTC	-	TRBJ2-1	TRBV13	TRBD2
CSVWKGLTSGELFF	TGCAGCGTCTGGAAGGGACTAACAAGCGGGGAGCTGTTTTTT	-	TRBJ2-2	TRBV29-1	TRBD2
CASSTSRGNYGYTF	TGTGCCAGCAGCACGAGTCGGGGTAACTATGGCTACACCTTC	-	TRBJ1-2	TRBV6-5	-
CASSTALTGEQYF	TGTGCCAGCAGTACGGCCTTAACAGGCGAGCAGTACTTC	-	TRBJ2-7	TRBV27	-
CASSPRPAGKETQYF	TGTGCCAGTAGCCCCCGGCCAGCGGGTAAAGAGACCCAGTACTTC	-	TRBJ2-5	TRBV19	-
CASSEISTDTQYF	TGTGCCAGCAGCGAGATTAGCACAGATACGCAGTATTTT	-	TRBJ2-3	TRBV12-3/TRBV12-4	-
CASSMVTGETQYF	TGTGCCAGTAGTATGGTGACAGGAGAGACCCAGTACTTC	once	TRBJ2-5	TRBV19	-
CASSLEAREYNEQFF	TGTGCCAGCAGCTTGGAGGCGCGGGAGTACAATGAGCAGTTCTTC	once	TRBJ2-1	TRBV5-5	TRBD2
CASSLGSNGEQFF	TGTGCCAGCAGCTTAGGTAGCAACGGGGAGCAGTTCTTC	-	TRBJ2-1	TRBV11-3	-
CASSSGSTGTDTQYF	TGTGCCAGTAGTAGCGGGAGTACCGGAACAGATACGCAGTATTTT	few	TRBJ2-3	TRBV19	TRBD2
CATSTGLVATQYF	TGCGCCACCTCTACCGGACTAGTGGCGACCCAGTACTTC	-	TRBJ2-5	TRBV10-2	TRBD2
CASSYGGNTGNTIYF	TGTGCCAGCAGTTACGGGGGCAATACTGGAAACACCATATATTTT	-	TRBJ1-3	TRBV6-2/TRBV6-3	-
CAISDGLAGGGPYEQYF	TGTGCCATCAGTGACGGACTAGCGGGAGGCGGGCCCTACGAGCAGTACTTC	-	TRBJ2-7	TRBV10-3	TRBD2
CASSSLAGATGELFF	TGTGCCAGCAGCTCCCTAGCGGGGGCCACCGGGGAGCTGTTTTTT	once	TRBJ2-2	TRBV11-2	TRBD2
CATSDSVGQRNYGYTF	TGTGCCACCAGTGATTCCGTGGGACAGCGCAACTATGGCTACACCTTC	-	TRBJ1-2	TRBV24-1	TRBD1
CASSEWDRDSYNSPLHF	TGCGCCAGCAGTGAATGGGACAGGGACTCCTATAATTCACCCCTCCACTTT	-	TRBJ1-6	TRBV10-2	TRBD1
CASSPMSYSYEQYF	TGTGCCAGCAGCCCAATGAGCTACTCCTACGAGCAGTACTTC	few	TRBJ2-7	TRBV6-5	-
CASSRPTSGRLEQYF	TGTGCCAGCAGCCGCCCGACTAGCGGGAGGCTCGAGCAGTACTTC	-	TRBJ2-7	TRBV3-1/TRBV3-2	TRBD2
CASSLNGLAGGTDTQYF	TGTGCCAGCAGCCTCAACGGACTAGCGGGGGGCACAGATACGCAGTATTTT	-	TRBJ2-3	TRBV11-3	TRBD2
CASSLGQGIRYSNQPQHF	TGTGCCAGCTCACTGGGACAGGGGATTCGGTATAGCAATCAGCCCCAGCATTTT	-	TRBJ1-5	TRBV18	TRBD1
CASSLFTSGGNEQYF	TGTGCCAGCAGCTTATTTACTAGCGGGGGGAACGAGCAGTACTTC	few	TRBJ2-7	TRBV7-2	TRBD2
CASARSGLATYEQYF	TGCGCCAGCGCGCGTTCTGGACTAGCAACCTACGAGCAGTACTTC	-	TRBJ2-7	TRBV5-1	TRBD2
CASSSGGSWGYTF	TGTGCCAGCAGTTCCGGGGGTTCATGGGGCTACACCTTC	-	TRBJ1-2	TRBV28	-
CASSPYDGPGNEQFF	TGTGCCAGCAGTCCGTACGATGGCCCAGGCAATGAGCAGTTCTTC	few	TRBJ2-1	TRBV6-4	-
CASSPGGVNTEAFF	TGTGCCAGCAGTCCAGGGGGAGTGAACACTGAAGCTTTCTTT	-	TRBJ1-1	TRBV7-9	TRBD1
CASSLPDPGAETQYF	TGTGCCAGCAGTCTCCCCGACCCAGGGGCAGAGACCCAGTACTTC	-	TRBJ2-5	TRBV28	-
CASSPAREQFF	TGTGCCAGCAGCCCGGCGCGGGAGCAGTTCTTC	-	TRBJ2-1	TRBV4-2	-